Presented here are 9 T cell receptor beta chains from one specimen sequenced in a study of cytomegalovirus exposure and HLA in healthy donors. The PCR made use of 60 Vbeta and 13 Jbeta primers. TCRdb's copy holds only in-frame clones and misses some; the assay was immunoSEQ multiplex PCR. The sample carries more than 95,000 clones, 60% to 85% recorded once. Material: PBMCs. The source is a man aged 45-65 years in good health and CMV-seronegative.

This clone appeared once. The chain couples TRBV2 to TRBJ2-1, with D perhaps matching TRBD2 (6 bases). The CDR3 contains 15 residues. V was clipped by 6 bases and J by 0 bases, with 12 bases between them. Germline CDR1 SNHLY, CDR2 FYNNEI. The CDR3 DNA sequence: TGTGCCAGCAGAGATCGGGGGACCTCCTACAATGAGCAGTTCTTC. As protein: CASRDRGTSYNEQFF.

This clone was observed a single time. V is TRBV5-1 and J is TRBJ2-5; 8 bases match TRBD1. Germline lookup yields CDR1 SGHRS and CDR2 YFSETQ. V lost 3 bases, J lost 2 bases, and 9 bases stayed unmatched. The CDR3 spans 16 residues. In DNA, the CDR3 is TGCGCCAGCAGCTCGACAGGACAGGGTCAACAAGAGACCCAGTACTTC. Residues: CASSSTGQGQQETQYF.

V is TRBV14 and J is TRBJ1-1; maybe TRBD1 (5 bases). Germline V gene sequence: CDR1 SGHDN, CDR2 FVKESK. The ends were cut back, 7 bases at V and 1 base at J, with 10 bases in the middle. This CDR3 is 13 amino acids long. The chain's CDR3 is CASTRQQNTEAFF. The CDR3 DNA is TGTGCCAGCACCAGACAGCAGAACACTGAAGCTTTCTTT.

This clone was observed a handful of times. The rearrangement joins TRBV19 to TRBJ1-1; D is undetermined. The CDR3 length is 13 residues. Deletions cut 3 bases from V and 0 bases from J, with 5 bases between. In germline, CDR1 is LNHDA, CDR2 SQIVND (reference sequence). The CDR3, as DNA: TGTGCCAGTAGTATGAGCCTGAACACTGAAGCTTTCTTT. Its translation is CASSMSLNTEAFF.

The rearrangement uses TRBV30 and TRBJ1-1, with D tentatively TRBD1 (6 bases). V was pared by 2 bases and J by 6 bases, with 10 bases between. The CDR3 loop spans 12 amino acids. Germline V gene lookup returns CDR1 GTSNPN and CDR2 SVGIG (reference sequence). The CDR3 spells CAWSNTGPEAFF. The CDR3 bases are TGTGCCTGGAGTAATACAGGGCCTGAAGCTTTCTTT.

Comments on this clone: The identical CDR3 is also encoded by other nucleotide sequences in the sample. This rearrangement joins TRBV7-9 to TRBJ2-7, with TRBD1 matching over 7 bases. Trimming removed 5 bases from V and 1 base from J; junction bases left unmatched: 5. Germline V gene data show CDR1 as SEHNR and CDR2 as FQNEAQ (reference sequence). CDR3 length: 14 amino acids. The CDR3 region has the DNA TGTGCCAGCAGCCCGCGGACAGGTTCCTACGAGCAGTACTTC. Encoded protein: CASSPRTGSYEQYF.

This clone has more than one count but fewer than ten. This chain links TRBV7-2 with TRBJ2-3; 8 nucleotides match TRBD2. The germline V gene has CDR1 SGHTA and CDR2 FQGNSA. V lost 1 base to trimming and J lost 5 bases; unmatched junction nucleotides: 11. The CDR3 extends over 17 amino acids. The CDR3 nucleotides read TGTGCCAGCAGCTTAGGGGCCCCGACTAGCGCTAAAGATACGCAGTATTTT. Protein: CASSLGAPTSAKDTQYF.

The J gene is TRBJ2-1, the V gene TRBV5-1; 9 positions match TRBD2. V was pared by 0 bases and J by 8 bases, with 9 bases of the junction left unmatched. The V gene's germline CDR1 is SGHRS and CDR2 YFSETQ. The CDR3 covers 16 residues. This CDR3 reads CASSLGRLAGKDEQFF. The CDR3 nucleotides read TGCGCCAGCAGCTTGGGTAGGCTAGCGGGAAAAGATGAGCAGTTCTTC.

The chain employs TRBV5-1 and TRBJ2-3, with a possible D match to TRBD2 (7 bases). Germline lookup yields CDR1 SGHRS and CDR2 YFSETQ. Trimming shortened V by 1 base and J by 0 bases, and 15 bases separated the two germline ends. The CDR3 extends over 17 amino acids. The CDR3 protein is CASSLSGGGGSTDTQYF. The CDR3 region has the DNA TGCGCCAGCAGCTTGAGTGGAGGGGGGGGAAGCACAGATACGCAGTATTTT.